The present TCR beta chain was sequenced within a study of blood T cell repertoires in COVID-19. About the study: PBMCs, B-cell-depleted T cells, or T cells provided the cDNA or gDNA that made up the material.

The length of the CDR3 is 16 residues. The germline CDR1 and CDR2 sequences are SNHLY and FYNNEI. V gave up 4 bases and J gave up 2 bases; unmatched junction bases: 6. Original data processing: It was from reference gene primer amplification that nucleated cell counts were estimated. The assay was immunoSEQ multiplex PCR, and TCRdb's table has in-frame clones only and misses some. The V and J calls and clone size were taken over from that table, and D and trimming were inferred from the DNA. Of roughly 140,000 clones listed, about four fifths are singletons. The clonotype originates from a young woman who had been exposed to COVID-19. The sample consisted of PBMCs or T cells enriched from blood (not recorded which). J is TRBJ2-1 and V is TRBV2; 9 bases fit TRBD2. This CDR3 reads CASSGLAGSPYNEQFF. The CDR3 coding sequence is TGTGCCAGCAGTGGGCTAGCGGGATCCCCCTACAATGAGCAGTTCTTC.